Listed here are 10 T cell receptor beta chains from one sample, sequenced in a study of identical twins. MiXCR, run by TCRdb on the 5' RACE reads, gives a single entry per CDR3 protein. The top ten hold 1.6% of the sample, which has around 650,000 distinct CDR3 sequences, under 8.5% seen once. These same records also appear under a second study, on yellow fever vaccine responses in identical twins.

The sample was PBMCs. These receptors all stem from a woman between 18 and 29 years old in good health.

This chain links TRBV7-2 with TRBJ2-1, with a weak D call TRBD1 (5 bases). CDR1 is SGHTA, CDR2 FQGNSA, per germline. This CDR3 contains 17 residues. Trimming removed 3 bases from V and 4 bases from J, with 19 bases in between. CDR3 residues: CASSLAPQDPRYNEQFF. The CDR3 DNA reads TGTGCCAGCAGCTTGGCCCCACAGGACCCCCGGTACAATGAGCAGTTCTTC.

This clonotype was observed a few times. The CDR3 loop reads CASSPSGSSSYEQYF. Written as DNA, the CDR3 is TGCGCCAGCAGCCCTAGCGGGAGTAGCTCCTACGAGCAGTACTTC. The gene calls are TRBV4-1 and TRBJ2-7; 10 bases agree with TRBD2. The CDR3 covers 15 residues. Germline values: CDR1 MGHRA, CDR2 YSYEKL. V lost 4 bases and J lost 0; bases outside the gene matches: 3.

V gene TRBV29-1 combines with J gene TRBJ1-1, with D tentatively TRBD1 (6 bases). This CDR3 spans 13 amino acids. Germline V CDR1 and CDR2: SQVTM, ANQGSEA. Trimming left V 1 base short and J 8 bases short, with 14 bases between. The CDR3 sequence is CSVEGTMGAEAFF. The CDR3 DNA reads as TGCAGCGTTGAAGGTACCATGGGGGCCGAAGCTTTCTTT.

This clonotype was found a few times. The CDR3 sequence is CASSIRFYEQYF. Written as DNA, the CDR3 is TGTGCCAGCAGCATCCGATTCTACGAGCAGTACTTC. The J gene is TRBJ2-7, the V gene TRBV7-3; D gene unclear. The V gene lost 5 bases and the J gene lost 3 bases, with 8 bases spanning the gap. The germline gives CDR1 SGHTA, CDR2 FQGTGA. The CDR3 totals 12 residues.

The chain carries TRBV13 and TRBJ1-3, with TRBD1 matching 8 bases. Looked up from germline, CDR1 is PRHDT and CDR2 is FYEKMQ (reference sequence). The CDR3 is 17 amino acids. The V segment lost 4 bases and the J segment 0 bases; nucleotides outside the gene matches: 8. CDR3 sequence reads: CASSSPGQAVSGNTIYF. Here the CDR3 DNA reads TGTGCCAGCAGCTCGCCGGGACAGGCAGTCTCTGGAAACACCATATATTTT.

V gene TRBV12-3 or TRBV12-4 combines with J gene TRBJ2-7; 10 positions match TRBD2. This CDR3 region has 18 residues. The junction had 12 bases not matched to a gene; V was cut back by 2 bases and J by 2 bases. The CDR3 DNA reads TGTGCCAGCAGTTTATTAGGACTAGCGGATCGTTCAGCCTACGAGCAGTACTTC. Amino acids: CASSLLGLADRSAYEQYF.

The table lists this clonotype with a few counts. The chain employs TRBV4-1 and TRBJ2-5; D gene unclear. With 0 bases removed from V and 1 base from J, the gap between germline ends came to 6 bases. Per the germline V gene, CDR1 is MGHRA and CDR2 is YSYEKL. The CDR3 length is 14 residues. The CDR3 DNA is TGCGCCAGCAGCCAAGATGGCCTCCAAGAGACCCAGTACTTC. Protein product: CASSQDGLQETQYF.

This clonotype was seen a few times. This chain uses TRBV6-4 with TRBJ2-2; D unresolved. The CDR3 runs to 14 residues. Germline values: CDR1 MRHNA, CDR2 SNTAGT. V was pared by 5 bases and J by 7 bases, with 14 bases between. DNA for the CDR3: TGTGCCAGCAGTCGGACGGCAAACGGCGGGGAGCTGTTTTTT. Protein: CASSRTANGGELFF.

The sample holds many counts of this clonotype. The rearrangement joins TRBV3-1 to TRBJ2-1; 11 bases align to TRBD2. Trimming took 4 bases from V and 7 from J; bases not matched to a gene: 6. From germline, CDR1 is LGHDT and CDR2 YNNKEL (reference sequence). This CDR3 contains 15 residues. CDR3 sequence (DNA): TGTGCCAGCAGCCTAGCGGGAGGGAGGAGGAATGAGCAGTTCTTC. It codes for CASSLAGGRRNEQFF.

Ten or more counts support this clonotype. The chain couples TRBV7-2 to TRBJ1-5; possibly TRBD1 for D (5 bases). This CDR3 region has 14 residues. Trimming took 3 bases from V and 9 from J, leaving 15 bases between them. The germline gives CDR1 SGHTA, CDR2 FQGNSA. Written as DNA, the CDR3 is TGTGCCAGCAGCTTGGGGCCAGGGAATGGGCCCCAGCATTTT. This codes for CASSLGPGNGPQHF.